This T cell receptor (beta chain) was sequenced in a study of post-analysis software for immune sequencing data. Study-wide findings and caveats: Same-batch preparations were strongly co-clustered by F measure. Normalized Chao1 diversity was significantly lower in multiple sclerosis patients than in controls.

This clonotype has a single count. What it binds is unknown. Each TCR beta cDNA library carried unique molecular identifiers. MiXCR, applied by TCRdb to the PCR reads, yields one record per CDR3 protein. The sample holds about 820,000 distinct CDR3 sequences; roughly 50% are singletons and the top ten take approximately 4.3%. The sequencing sample was made of blood. The source of this sequence is a girl aged 5-17 years with multiple sclerosis.

As DNA, the CDR3 is TGTGCCAGCAGCTATGGGACAGGGGGGGACGCTAACTATGGCTACACCTTC. Translation gives CASSYGTGGDANYGYTF. The chain couples TRBV7-8 to TRBJ1-2, with 11 bases matching TRBD1. The V gene's germline CDR1 is SGHVS and CDR2 FQNEAQ. Germline trimming cut 4 bases from V and 0 bases from J; bases unmatched to any gene: 7. The CDR3 consists of 17 residues. Together with reference TRBV7-8 and TRBJ1-2, the CDR3 gives the full variable domain: GAGVSQSPRYKVAKRGQDVALRCDPISGHVSLFWYQQALGQGPEFLTYFQNEAQLDKSGLPSDRFFAERPEGSVSTLKIQRTQQEDSAVYLCASSYGTGGDANYGYTFGSGTRLTVV.